This T cell receptor (beta chain) was documented in a study of T-cell memory formation after mild COVID-19. TCRdb fed the 5' RACE reads into MiXCR, producing one record per CDR3 protein. The data show a few hundred thousand distinct CDR3 sequences, over 13% seen once. Trimming cost V 5 bases and J 7 bases, with 11 bases left between them. Germline loops: CDR1 SEHNR, CDR2 FQNEAQ (reference sequence). This CDR3 region has 12 residues. Material for sequencing was PBMCs or a T cell subset sorted from them (not recorded which). This sequence was found in a man aged 18 to 29 who had mild COVID-19 (a few samples of this study predate the infection). Cell type and time point are not known. The chain recombines TRBV7-9 with TRBJ1-1; no reliable D call. The CDR3 loop is CASSPVRNEAFF. CDR3 nucleotides: TGTGCCAGCAGCCCGGTAAGGAATGAAGCTTTCTTT.